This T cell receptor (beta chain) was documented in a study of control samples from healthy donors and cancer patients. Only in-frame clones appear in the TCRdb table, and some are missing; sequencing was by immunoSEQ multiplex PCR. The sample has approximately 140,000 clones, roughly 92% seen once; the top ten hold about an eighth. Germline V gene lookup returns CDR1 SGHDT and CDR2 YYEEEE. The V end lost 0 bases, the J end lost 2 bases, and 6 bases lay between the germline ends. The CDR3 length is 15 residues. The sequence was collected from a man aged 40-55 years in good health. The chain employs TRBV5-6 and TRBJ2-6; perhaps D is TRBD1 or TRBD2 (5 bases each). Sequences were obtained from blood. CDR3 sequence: CASSLVGAGANVLTF. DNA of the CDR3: TGTGCCAGCAGCTTGGTGGGGGCTGGGGCCAACGTCCTGACTTTC.